What follows are 32 T cell receptor beta chains derived from one specimen sequenced in a study of blood T cell repertoires in COVID-19. TCRdb keeps only in-frame clones here, not all; method: immunoSEQ multiplex PCR. The table has roughly 240,000 clones, roughly 79% seen once. Sequences were obtained from peripheral blood. These receptors all stem from a woman over 75 with acute or convalescent COVID-19.

V is TRBV4-3 and J is TRBJ1-4; D uncertain. Trimming stripped 2 bases from V and 4 bases from J, with 14 bases between. The CDR3 loop spans 16 amino acids. Germline V CDR1 and CDR2: LGHNA, YSLEER. The CDR3 loop reads CASSQQSSRRNEKLFF. The CDR3 nucleotides read TGCGCCAGCAGCCAACAATCCAGCAGGCGTAATGAAAAACTGTTTTTT.

The chain is built from TRBV29-1 and TRBJ2-7; D is uncertain. Germline lookup yields CDR1 SQVTM and CDR2 ANQGSEA. The CDR3 consists of 12 residues. V was trimmed by 4 bases and J by 6 bases, leaving 13 bases between them. The CDR3 region is CSVAPRSGEQYF. As DNA, the CDR3 is TGCAGCGTTGCCCCGAGATCGGGCGAGCAGTACTTC.

The genes are TRBV15 and TRBJ2-2; TRBD1 matches at 8 bases. Germline V CDR1 and CDR2: LNHNV, YYDKDF (reference sequence). This CDR3 contains 17 residues. V was pared by 5 bases and J by 3 bases, with 11 bases of the junction left unmatched. The CDR3 sequence: CATSSPDRVSYTGELFF. The CDR3 coding sequence is TGTGCCACCAGCTCTCCGGACAGGGTATCGTACACCGGGGAGCTGTTTTTT.

This clone was seen once. The V gene is TRBV6-2 or TRBV6-3, the J gene TRBJ2-2; 8 nucleotides align to TRBD2. Losses at the gene ends were 5 bases for V and 6 bases for J; bases not matched to a gene: 11. Germline lookup yields CDR1 MNHEY and CDR2 SVGEGT. This CDR3 has 16 amino acids. CDR3 residues: CASSPLSGGPAGELFF. Written as DNA, the CDR3 is TGTGCCAGCAGTCCCTTGTCGGGAGGGCCGGCCGGGGAGCTGTTTTTT.

This chain connects TRBV19 to TRBJ2-7; 8 bases match TRBD2. Germline trimming cut 6 bases from V and 0 bases from J; bases unmatched to any gene: 10. The CDR3 runs to 16 residues. Germline V gives CDR1 LNHDA, CDR2 SQIVND (reference sequence). This CDR3 is CASRRSGEPSSYEQYF. The CDR3 nucleotides are TGTGCCAGTAGGCGTAGCGGGGAACCGAGCTCCTACGAGCAGTACTTC.

The V call is TRBV7-9, the J call TRBJ1-1; no firm D call. CDR3 size: 12 residues. Trimming shortened V by 0 bases and J by 11 bases, and 10 bases separated the two germline ends. The V gene's germline CDR1 is SEHNR and CDR2 FQNEAQ (reference sequence). The CDR3 protein is CASSLAGVRAFF. CDR3 nucleotides: TGTGCCAGCAGCTTAGCCGGGGTACGGGCTTTCTTT.

The chain joins TRBV7-2 to TRBJ1-3; D not resolved. The CDR3 loop spans 16 amino acids. The germline V gene encodes CDR1 SGHTA and CDR2 FQGNSA. V lost 1 base, J lost 0 bases, and 10 bases lay in between. The CDR3 coding sequence is TGTGCCAGCAGCTTAGTCCCTACCCGCTCTGGAAACACCATATATTTT. Its protein is CASSLVPTRSGNTIYF. Complete variable domain (other parts from reference TRBV7-2 and TRBJ1-3): GAGVSQSPSNKVTEKGKDVELRCDPISGHTALYWYRQSLGQGLEFLIYFQGNSAPDKSGLPSDRFSAERTGGSVSTLTIQRTQQEDSAVYLCASSLVPTRSGNTIYFGEGSWLTVV.

The genes are TRBV5-1 and TRBJ2-3, with 7 bases aligning to TRBD2. The CDR3 has 16 amino acids. Germline V gene data show CDR1 as SGHRS and CDR2 as YFSETQ. V trimming: 0 bases; J trimming: 1 base; junction bases outside the gene matches: 5. Here the CDR3 reads CASSLVASGGTDTQYF. The CDR3 DNA reads as TGCGCCAGCAGCTTGGTGGCGAGCGGGGGCACAGATACGCAGTATTTT.

This chain uses TRBV29-1 with TRBJ2-7, with 10 bases that match TRBD1. The V and J ends lost 8 bases and 4 bases, in that order; junction bases with no gene match: 8. Germline CDR1 SQVTM, CDR2 ANQGSEA. The CDR3 sequence is 13 residues long. The CDR3 DNA reads TGCAGCACACGGACAGGGGGTGGGTACGAGCAGTACTTC. Translated, it gives CSTRTGGGYEQYF.

The chain carries TRBV28 and TRBJ2-3; 10 bases map to TRBD2. The germline V gene has CDR1 MDHEN and CDR2 SYDVKM. The CDR3 has 17 residues. V lost 5 bases and J lost 6; bases outside the gene matches: 14. The CDR3 region has the DNA TGTGCCAGCAGTGAATCCTCTAGCGGGAGAGGGAGGGATACGCAGTATTTT. This translates into CASSESSSGRGRDTQYF. The entire variable domain, with the rest obtained from reference TRBV28 and TRBJ2-3, is as follows: DVKVTQSSRYLVKRTGEKVFLECVQDMDHENMFWYRQDPGLGLRLIYFSYDVKMKEKGDIPEGYSVSREKKERFSLILESASTNQTSMYLCASSESSSGRGRDTQYFGPGTRLTVL.

The V gene is TRBV7-9, the J gene TRBJ2-3, with TRBD2 matching 8 bases. The germline gives CDR1 SEHNR, CDR2 FQNEAQ (reference sequence). This CDR3 spans 15 amino acids. Trimming at V came to 8 bases and at J to 0 bases, leaving 7 bases not matched to a gene. Written as DNA, the CDR3 is TGTGCCAGCGTTGCACTAGCGGCTAGCACAGATACGCAGTATTTT. Translated, it gives CASVALAASTDTQYF.

The rearrangement joins TRBV11-2 to TRBJ2-5; perhaps TRBD1 as D (5 bases). The CDR3 is made up of 13 amino acids. Germline assignment: CDR1 SGHAT and CDR2 FQNNGV. Trimming took off 5 bases at V and 0 bases at J, with 7 bases between the two ends. The CDR3 loop reads CASSRQNQETQYF. CDR3 nucleotide sequence: TGTGCCAGCAGCCGACAGAACCAAGAGACCCAGTACTTC.

This clone appeared once. The CDR3 protein is CASSPRGTRRETQYF. In DNA, the CDR3 is TGTGCCAGCAGCCCAAGGGGGACTAGACGTGAGACCCAGTACTTC. The gene calls are TRBV7-2 and TRBJ2-5, with 8 bases aligning to TRBD2. From germline, CDR1 is SGHTA and CDR2 FQGNSA. J lost 5 bases, V lost 5 bases, and 10 bases had no gene match. The CDR3 runs 15 residues.

V usage is TRBV27 and J usage is TRBJ1-1, with 7 bases lining up with TRBD1. After removal of 8 bases from V and 0 bases from J, the junction contained 9 bases not matched to a gene. The CDR3 contains 15 residues. From germline, CDR1 is MNHEY and CDR2 SMNVEV (reference sequence). CDR3: CASQTADRMNTEAFF. The DNA of the CDR3 is TGTGCCAGCCAAACCGCGGACAGGATGAACACTGAAGCTTTCTTT.

Notes on this clone: At one boundary the junction diverges from the germline segment, which might be a read error. This sequence joins TRBV5-1 and TRBJ1-4, with 9 nucleotides matching TRBD1. There are 14 residues in the CDR3. CDR1 and CDR2 from the germline V gene are SGHRS and YFSETQ. For the CDR3, the DNA is TGCGCCAGTAACACAGGGGGCGGTAATGGAAAACTGTTTTTT. Amino acids: CASNTGGGNGKLFF.

CDR3 bases: TGTGCCAGCAGCTCAACTATGGGACTAGCGGGGAGCGGGGAGCTGTTTTTT. Translated, it gives CASSSTMGLAGSGELFF. The chain employs TRBV7-3 and TRBJ2-2; 13 bases map to TRBD2. The CDR3 consists of 17 residues. Germline CDR1 and CDR2: SGHTA and FQGTGA. J gave up 7 bases and V 4 bases, and 9 bases lay outside the gene matches.

In DNA, the CDR3 is TGTGCCAGCAGCTTAGTAGCGCGGACGCAGTTCTTC. Protein sequence: CASSLVARTQFF. The chain joins TRBV7-2 to TRBJ2-1; possible D gene TRBD2, 5 bases. CDR1 and CDR2 (germline): SGHTA, FQGNSA. CDR3 size: 12 residues. Trimming removed 1 base at V and 12 bases at J, with 10 bases between.

This sequence joins TRBV5-4 and TRBJ1-6, with a tentative D call TRBD1 (5 bases). The CDR3 extends over 15 amino acids. The V gene lost 3 bases and the J gene lost 9 bases, with 16 bases spanning the gap. Germline V gene data show CDR1 as SGHNT and CDR2 as YYREEE (reference sequence). CDR3 loop: CASSYSREWSSPLHF. As DNA, the CDR3 is TGTGCCAGCAGCTACTCCAGGGAATGGAGTTCACCCCTCCACTTT.

This clone was seen once. V is TRBV4-3 and J is TRBJ1-1, with TRBD1 identical over 9 bases. The CDR3 spans 18 residues. Germline loops: CDR1 LGHNA, CDR2 YSLEER. V trimming: 0 bases; J trimming: 3 bases; junction bases outside the gene matches: 11. CDR3 nucleotides: TGCGCCAGCAGCCAAGAGGCAACAGGGGGCGTCTGGGACACTGAAGCTTTCTTT. Its translation: CASSQEATGGVWDTEAFF.

The V and J genes are TRBV5-4 and TRBJ2-5; weak D call: TRBD1 (7 bases). The germline CDR1 and CDR2 sequences are SGHNT and YYREEE (reference sequence). Trimming pared 1 base from V and 4 bases from J, leaving 11 bases between. This CDR3 contains 14 residues. CDR3 DNA: TGTGCCAGCAGCTTGAGACAGGGAGGAGAGACCCAGTACTTC. This sequence encodes CASSLRQGGETQYF.

J is TRBJ1-4 and V is TRBV3-1 (or the pseudogene TRBV3-2); D is perhaps TRBD1 (5 bases). The CDR3 is 16 amino acids. Germline-derived CDR1 and CDR2 are LGHDT and YNNKEL (reference sequence). V dropped 1 base and J dropped 7 bases, with 16 bases sitting between them. CDR3 in amino acids: CASSQGEAGFFEKLFF. The CDR3 region has the DNA TGTGCCAGCAGCCAAGGAGAAGCAGGGTTCTTTGAAAAACTGTTTTTT.

This chain joins TRBV5-5 and TRBJ2-7; TRBD1 agrees at 8 bases. The CDR3 consists of 16 residues. V shed 3 bases, J shed 4 bases, and the junction held 12 bases outside the gene matches. Germline CDR1 is SGHKS and CDR2 is YYEKEE (reference sequence). DNA for the CDR3: TGTGCCAGCAGCTACCAGGGGGCTAGGAGGAATTACGAGCAGTACTTC. As protein: CASSYQGARRNYEQYF. Full variable domain (remainder filled in from reference TRBV5-5 and TRBJ2-7): DAGVTQSPTHLIKTRGQQVTLRCSPISGHKSVSWYQQVLGQGPQFIFQYYEKEERGRGNFPDRFSARQFPNYSSELNVNALLLGDSALYLCASSYQGARRNYEQYFGPGTRLTVT.

The rearrangement joins TRBV19 to TRBJ2-7; 10 bases fit TRBD2. Germline V gene lookup returns CDR1 LNHDA and CDR2 SQIVND (reference sequence). The CDR3 extends over 15 amino acids. The J segment lost 3 bases and the V segment lost 5 bases, leaving 7 bases of the junction unmatched. This CDR3 is CASSSQLAGIYEQYF. The CDR3 region has the DNA TGTGCCAGTAGTTCCCAACTAGCGGGAATCTACGAGCAGTACTTC.

This clone was observed at least ten times. The V gene is TRBV9, the J gene TRBJ2-1; a weak D match, TRBD2 (7 bases). CDR3 length: 15 residues. CDR1 and CDR2 (germline): SGDLS, YYNGEE. The V gene lost 1 base and the J gene lost 10 bases, with 18 bases spanning the gap. The CDR3 nucleotides read TGTGCCAGCAGCGTAACCGGGGGGCCCCTCGGCGAGCAGTTCTTC. It translates to CASSVTGGPLGEQFF.

This chain uses TRBV3-1 (or the pseudogene TRBV3-2) with TRBJ1-2, with D perhaps TRBD1 (6 bases). Looked up from germline, CDR1 is LGHDT and CDR2 is YNNKEL (reference sequence). With 7 bases removed from V and 4 bases from J, the gap between germline ends came to 10 bases. The CDR3 extends over 12 amino acids. The CDR3 DNA follows: TGTGCCAGCACCGACAGGCGCTATGGCTACACCTTC. Residues: CASTDRRYGYTF.

The chain links TRBV7-9 to TRBJ1-5, with TRBD1 matching over 10 bases. Germline V CDR1 and CDR2: SEHNR, FQNEAQ (reference sequence). The CDR3 is 14 amino acids. The trim removed 1 base at V and 7 bases at J, leaving 1 base unmatched. The CDR3 loop is CASSLGQGAQPQHF. The CDR3 nucleotides are TGTGCCAGCAGCTTAGGACAGGGGGCGCAGCCCCAGCATTTT.

The chain links TRBV6-4 to TRBJ2-7; maybe TRBD1 (5 bases). V gave up 1 base and J gave up 4 bases, with 8 bases separating them. The CDR3 runs 13 residues. Germline assignment: CDR1 MRHNA and CDR2 SNTAGT. The CDR3 protein is CASSDYPGYEQYF. The CDR3 DNA is TGTGCCAGCAGTGACTACCCAGGGTACGAGCAGTACTTC.

CDR3 residues: CASSERDNNQPQHF. CDR3 in DNA: TGTGCCAGCAGTGAACGTGACAACAATCAGCCCCAGCATTTT. The gene calls are TRBV6-1 and TRBJ1-5; D call uncertain. V was trimmed by 2 bases and J by 3 bases, leaving 8 bases between them. Germline loops: CDR1 MNHNS, CDR2 SASEGT. The length of the CDR3 is 14 residues.

The chain uses TRBV7-8 and TRBJ1-2, with D possibly being TRBD1 (6 bases). The V end was cut by 1 base, the J end by 1 base, with 16 bases between. Germline CDR1 reads SGHVS; CDR2 reads FQNEAQ. CDR3 length: 17 amino acids. The CDR3 sequence is CASSLDAGTPYNYGYTF. CDR3 coding DNA: TGTGCCAGCAGCTTAGACGCCGGGACACCGTATAACTATGGCTACACCTTC. Based on the CDR3 plus reference TRBV7-8 and TRBJ1-2, the full variable domain is GAGVSQSPRYKVAKRGQDVALRCDPISGHVSLFWYQQALGQGPEFLTYFQNEAQLDKSGLPSDRFFAERPEGSVSTLKIQRTQQEDSAVYLCASSLDAGTPYNYGYTFGSGTRLTVV.

This chain uses TRBV18 with TRBJ2-7; 14 bases fit TRBD2. The CDR3 is 18 residues long. J was trimmed by 0 bases and V by 2 bases; bases with no gene match: 6. The germline V gene encodes CDR1 KGHSH and CDR2 LQKENI. CDR3 sequence: CASSPATSGGAFSYEQYF. The CDR3, as DNA: TGTGCCAGCTCACCAGCGACTAGCGGGGGGGCCTTCTCCTACGAGCAGTACTTC. Looking up the rest from reference TRBV18 and TRBJ2-7 gives the full variable domain: NAGVMQNPRHLVRRRGQEARLRCSPMKGHSHVYWYRQLPEEGLKFMVYLQKENIIDESGMPKERFSAEFPKEGPSILRIQQVVRGDSAAYFCASSPATSGGAFSYEQYFGPGTRLTVT.

This sequence joins TRBV2 and TRBJ1-4; D possibly corresponds to TRBD1 (6 bases). CDR3 length: 13 residues. V dropped 5 bases and J dropped 7 bases, with 11 bases sitting between them. Germline loops: CDR1 SNHLY, CDR2 FYNNEI. CDR3 loop: CASSLTGFEKLFF. The CDR3 coding sequence is TGTGCCAGCAGTCTTACAGGGTTTGAAAAACTGTTTTTT.

This chain connects TRBV11-2 to TRBJ1-5; TRBD1 matches 8 bases. V dropped 1 base and J dropped 4; count of bases not matched to a gene: 3. CDR3 length equals 15 residues. Germline loops: CDR1 SGHAT, CDR2 FQNNGV. CDR3 nucleotide sequence: TGTGCCAGCAGCTTAGTACAGGGGGAAAATCAGCCCCAGCATTTT. Amino acid sequence: CASSLVQGENQPQHF.